These T cell receptor beta chains were read from a single sample in a study of regulatory T cells in long-lasting Graves disease. A single record per CDR3 protein comes from TCRdb applying MiXCR to the multiplex PCR reads. The sample carries roughly 380,000 distinct CDR3 sequences, roughly a sixth recorded once. These data were also filed under a second study, of T cells in Graves' hyperthyroidism and ophthalmopathy.

This specimen was peripheral blood mononuclear cells (PBMCs), taken at new diagnosis, from a patient treated with antithyroid drugs. The receptors here all came from a man in his forties with Graves disease. Each CDR3 is given with its conserved first and last residue. D genes are given only for firm matches. Clone size, where shown, is once, few, many, or a class for clones that have expanded.

j_gene | d_gene | abundance | v_gene | CDR3nt | CDR3aa
TRBJ2-1 | . | once | TRBV7-2 | TGTGCCAGCAGCCCTAGGGGGACTTGGGCGCAGTTCTTC | CASSPRGTWAQFF
TRBJ1-6 | . | . | TRBV30 | TGTGCCTGGAGTGTACTTCAAGATTCACCCCTCCACTTT | CAWSVLQDSPLHF
TRBJ2-1 | . | many | TRBV5-1 | TGTGCCAGCAGCCCAGGCACTAGCTCCTACAATGAGCAGTTCTTC | CASSPGTSSYNEQFF
TRBJ1-6 | . | . | TRBV27 | TGTGCCAGCAACATCTACAGGGCTTGGTCGTGGAATTCACCCCTCCACTTT | CASNIYRAWSWNSPLHF
TRBJ2-5 | TRBD1 | many | TRBV18 | TGTGCCAGCTCACCACCCAGGACAGGGCTAGAGACCCAGTACTTC | CASSPPRTGLETQYF
TRBJ2-6 | . | few | TRBV24-1 | TGTGCCACCAGCCAAGGGACCATCTCTGGGGCCAACGTCCTGACTTTC | CATSQGTISGANVLTF
TRBJ1-4 | . | . | TRBV7-9 | TGTGCCAGCAGCGAGCGGGGGCTTAATGAAAAACTGTTTTTT | CASSERGLNEKLFF
TRBJ1-4 | TRBD1 | many | TRBV5-8 | TGTGCCAGCAGCTTGGGGCCAGGGGGAGGAGAAAAACTGTTTTTT | CASSLGPGGGEKLFF
TRBJ2-4 | TRBD1 | few | TRBV7-2 | TGTGCCAGCAGCTACACCGGGACAGGGGGTAGTGGCAAAAACATTCAGTACTTC | CASSYTGTGGSGKNIQYF
TRBJ1-1 | . | many | TRBV30 | TGTGCCTGGAGAAGGGTCACTGAAGCTTTCTTT | CAWRRVTEAFF
TRBJ2-1 | . | . | TRBV24-1 | TGTGCCACCAGTGATCAAAATGGGTATGAGCAGTTCTTC | CATSDQNGYEQFF
TRBJ2-7 | . | . | TRBV4-2 | TGTGCCAGCAGCCACAACAGCCTATACGAGCAGTACTTC | CASSHNSLYEQYF
TRBJ1-6 | TRBD1 | many | TRBV2 | TGTGCCAGCGTGGGGGGACAGTACAATTCACCCCTCCACTTT | CASVGGQYNSPLHF
TRBJ2-5 | TRBD2 | . | TRBV3-1 | TGTGCCAGCAGCTACCTAGCGGGTCTGGAGACCCAGTACTTC | CASSYLAGLETQYF
TRBJ2-7 | TRBD1 | many | TRBV7-2 | TGTGCCAGCAGTCGGGACAGCAACTACGAGCAGTACTTC | CASSRDSNYEQYF
TRBJ1-5 | . | . | TRBV20-1 | TGCGGTGCCCCCCCCCAGGGGTTAGGCAATCAGCCCCAGCATTTT | CGAPPQGLGNQPQHF
TRBJ2-7 | TRBD2 | few | TRBV20-1 | TGCAGTGCTAGCATTAGTCTCGAGCGGGGGGGCATCTACGAGCAGTACTTC | CSASISLERGGIYEQYF
TRBJ1-1 | . | few | TRBV29-1 | TGCAGCGTTGATCCGGGGACGAACACTGAAGCTTTCTTT | CSVDPGTNTEAFF
TRBJ2-7 | . | many | TRBV2 | TGTGCCAGCAGTGGGGCCTACGAGCAGTACTTC | CASSGAYEQYF
TRBJ2-1 | . | few | TRBV24-1 | TGTGCCACCAGTGCCCGGGACACCAATGAGCAGTTCTTC | CATSARDTNEQFF
TRBJ2-5 | . | many | TRBV5-1 | TGCGCCAGCAGCTTGGATGGGGGGCGAGCGGTTGAGACCCAGTACTTC | CASSLDGGRAVETQYF
TRBJ1-4 | TRBD1 | few | TRBV5-6 | TGTGCCAGCAGCTTGTGGACAGGGTGGGGTGAAAAACTGTTTTTT | CASSLWTGWGEKLFF
TRBJ2-7 | . | . | TRBV28 | TGTGCCAGCAGTTTATCCCCCGCTTTTGTGTATTACGAGCAGTACTTC | CASSLSPAFVYYEQYF
TRBJ1-1 | TRBD1 | few | TRBV4-1 | TGCGCCAGCGTCCCGGGACAGGGAATGAACACTGAAGCTTTCTTT | CASVPGQGMNTEAFF
TRBJ2-5 | . | . | TRBV10-3 | TGTGCCATCGGGGGTTCGTCCGGGACCCAGTACTTC | CAIGGSSGTQYF
TRBJ2-1 | . | . | TRBV16 | TGTGCCAGCAGCCAGGGCAGCCCGGCTATTAGGGAGCAGTTCTTC | CASSQGSPAIREQFF
TRBJ2-7 | TRBD1 | few | TRBV29-1 | TGCAGCGTTGTTTGGGACAGGGCTGGAGAGCAGTACTTC | CSVVWDRAGEQYF